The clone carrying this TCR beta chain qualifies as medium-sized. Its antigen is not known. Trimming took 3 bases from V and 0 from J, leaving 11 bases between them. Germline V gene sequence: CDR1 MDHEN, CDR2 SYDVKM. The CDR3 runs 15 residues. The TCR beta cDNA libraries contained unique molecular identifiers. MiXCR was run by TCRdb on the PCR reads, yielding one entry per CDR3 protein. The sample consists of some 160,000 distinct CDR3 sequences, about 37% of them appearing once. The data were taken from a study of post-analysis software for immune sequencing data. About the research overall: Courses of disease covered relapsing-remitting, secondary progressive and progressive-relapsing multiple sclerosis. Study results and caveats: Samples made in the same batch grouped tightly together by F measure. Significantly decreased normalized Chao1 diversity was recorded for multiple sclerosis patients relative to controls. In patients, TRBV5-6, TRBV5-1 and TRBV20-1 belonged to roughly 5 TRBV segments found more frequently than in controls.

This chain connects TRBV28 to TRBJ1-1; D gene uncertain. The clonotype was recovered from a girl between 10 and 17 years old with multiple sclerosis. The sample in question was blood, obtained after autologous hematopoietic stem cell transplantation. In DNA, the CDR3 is TGTGCCAGCAGTTTCGAGGCACTCATGAACACTGAAGCTTTCTTT. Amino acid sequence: CASSFEALMNTEAFF.